The 22 T cell receptor beta chains below were found in one sample sequenced in a study of vaccination effects on CD4 cells after COVID-19. No antigens are known for them. Data came from immunoSEQ multiplex PCR; TCRdb stores just in-frame clones and leaves some out. Here the sample spans about 63,000 clones, about 79% being singletons. Viral peptide pools were used in the ViraFEST assay to expand antigen-specific CD4+ T cells, and sequencing came afterward. The culture ran for approximately 11 days before CD4+ T cells were isolated. Among the vaccine recipients, none had a prior SARS-CoV-2 infection, and nucleocapsid antibodies were negative. This material consisted of CD4+ T cells from PBMCs cultured with HCoV-OC43 spike peptides, taken before COVID-19 vaccination. Subset described: HCoV-OC43 spike overlapping peptide pool stimulation. The source is a human donor who received a COVID-19 vaccine.

The V gene is TRBV29-1, the J gene TRBJ2-3, with 9 nucleotides matching TRBD2. The CDR3 runs to 14 residues. V lost 7 bases and J lost 2; bases outside the gene matches: 7. Germline CDR1 is SQVTM and CDR2 is ANQGSEA. In DNA form, the CDR3 reads TGCAGCGGGAGCGGGGGGCCCTTCACAGATACGCAGTATTTT. The encoded protein is CSGSGGPFTDTQYF.

V and J are TRBV7-2 and TRBJ1-5, with D hard to call. The length of the CDR3 is 13 residues. The V gene lost 3 bases and the J gene lost 7 bases, with 10 bases spanning the gap. CDR1 and CDR2 (germline): SGHTA, FQGNSA. CDR3: CASSFGPGQPQHF. In DNA, the CDR3 is TGTGCCAGCAGCTTTGGGCCCGGCCAGCCCCAGCATTTT.

This clone was observed a few times. The chain joins TRBV5-1 to TRBJ1-1; TRBD1 agrees at 7 bases. This CDR3 spans 17 amino acids. Germline V CDR1 and CDR2: SGHRS, YFSETQ. The ends lost 0 bases at V and 5 bases at J; junction bases unmatched: 13. The CDR3: CASSLALRNRGRTEAFF. CDR3 nucleotides: TGCGCCAGCAGCTTGGCCCTTCGAAACAGGGGAAGGACTGAAGCTTTCTTT.

This clone was seen just once. The J gene is TRBJ1-1, the V gene TRBV11-3; maybe TRBD1 (5 bases). V lost 5 bases to trimming and J lost 6 bases, with 10 bases between them. Germline CDR1 SGHNT, CDR2 YENEEA. The CDR3 runs 12 residues. The CDR3 DNA reads TGTGCCAGCAGCCGGGACGGAGCTGAAGCTTTCTTT. Its protein is CASSRDGAEAFF.

The chain is built from TRBV15 and TRBJ2-7; D is undetermined. The V gene lost 1 base and the J gene lost 0 bases, with 4 bases spanning the gap. Germline-derived CDR1 and CDR2 are LNHNV and YYDKDF (reference sequence). This CDR3 comprises 13 residues. CDR3 DNA sequence: TGTGCCACCAGCAGAGGTTACTCCTACGAGCAGTACGTC. As protein: CATSRGYSYEQYV.

CDR3: CASSVGSAGGVISGKTEAFF. The CDR3 DNA follows: TGTGCCAGCAGCGTAGGGTCGGCAGGGGGAGTAATTAGTGGTAAGACTGAAGCTTTCTTT. The chain links TRBV9 to TRBJ1-1, with 7 bases identical to TRBD1. Germline V gives CDR1 SGDLS, CDR2 YYNGEE. The CDR3 sequence is 20 residues long. Losses at the gene ends were 0 bases for V and 5 bases for J; bases not matched to a gene: 22.

This clone has a handful of counts. The chain combines TRBV14 with TRBJ1-2, with no clear D. The V gene's germline CDR1 is SGHDN and CDR2 FVKESK. The V end was cut by 6 bases, the J end by 4 bases, with 9 bases between. This CDR3 contains 12 residues. The DNA of the CDR3 is TGTGCCAGCAGTCGGACGGCCTATGGCTACACCTTC. It translates to CASSRTAYGYTF.

The rearrangement joins TRBV19 to TRBJ2-4; the D gene is possibly TRBD2 (6 bases). V dropped 6 bases and J dropped 6 bases, with 12 bases sitting between them. Germline V gives CDR1 LNHDA, CDR2 SQIVND (reference sequence). CDR3 length: 13 amino acids. This CDR3 reads CASRVTGVNIQYF. The DNA of the CDR3 is TGTGCCAGTAGGGTGACGGGAGTAAACATTCAGTACTTC.

The chain joins TRBV19 to TRBJ1-3; D ambiguous. This CDR3 spans 18 amino acids. Germline V CDR1 and CDR2: LNHDA, SQIVND (reference sequence). Trimming took off 1 base at V and 0 bases at J, with 16 bases between the two ends. The CDR3 bases are TGTGCCAGTAGTATAGTCTCGCCTAGTTGGGGCTCTGGAAACACCATATATTTT. The encoded protein is CASSIVSPSWGSGNTIYF.

The chain couples TRBV24-1 to TRBJ1-4; 9 bases align to TRBD1. The CDR3 has 17 amino acids. The V and J ends lost 4 bases and 7 bases, in that order; junction bases with no gene match: 12. CDR1 is KGHDR and CDR2 is SFDVKD in the germline V gene. CDR3 nucleotide sequence: TGTGCCACCAGTGACCCCCGGGACAGGGATCGGGGTGAAAAACTGTTTTTT. Its translation: CATSDPRDRDRGEKLFF.

The chain employs TRBV28 and TRBJ2-6; 7 bases map to TRBD1. In germline, CDR1 is MDHEN, CDR2 SYDVKM. V lost 6 bases to trimming and J lost 1 base; unmatched junction nucleotides: 3. The length of the CDR3 is 15 residues. The CDR3 protein is CASSSQGSGANVLTF. CDR3 in DNA: TGTGCCAGCAGCTCACAGGGGTCTGGGGCCAACGTCCTGACTTTC.

The chain uses TRBV2 and TRBJ1-2; a possible D gene is TRBD1 (6 bases). The CDR3 totals 14 residues. Between the trimmed V and J ends, which lost 6 bases and 2 bases, there was a span of 13 bases. Germline CDR1 and CDR2: SNHLY and FYNNEI. DNA of the CDR3: TGTGCCAGCAGCCCGGGACAAGCAAACTATGGCTACACCTTC. It translates to CASSPGQANYGYTF.

V gene TRBV2 combines with J gene TRBJ1-1; 11 positions match TRBD1. The CDR3 is made up of 15 amino acids. Germline V gene lookup returns CDR1 SNHLY and CDR2 FYNNEI. With 6 bases clipped from V and 5 bases from J, the junction kept 8 bases outside the gene matches. CDR3 protein: CASRRSGTGGTEAFF. CDR3 in DNA: TGTGCCAGCAGGAGATCCGGGACAGGGGGAACTGAAGCTTTCTTT. The full variable domain, with the rest looked up from reference TRBV2 and TRBJ1-1, is EPEVTQTPSHQVTQMGQEVILRCVPISNHLYFYWYRQILGQKVEFLVSFYNNEISEKSEIFDDQFSVERPDGSNFTLKIRSTKLEDSAMYFCASRRSGTGGTEAFFGQGTRLTVV.

This chain connects TRBV18 to TRBJ2-1; D remains unclear. Germline CDR1 and CDR2: KGHSH and LQKENI. This CDR3 spans 13 amino acids. V was cut by 3 bases and J by 9 bases, with 12 bases left in between. In DNA form, the CDR3 reads TGTGCCAGCTCACCCCGGACGCAATTTGAGCAGTTCTTC. Protein sequence: CASSPRTQFEQFF.

V usage is TRBV4-1 and J usage is TRBJ1-1; unclear D gene. Germline CDR1 is MGHRA and CDR2 is YSYEKL. The V and J ends lost 4 bases and 4 bases respectively, with 16 bases between them. This CDR3 has 15 amino acids. This chain's CDR3 is CASSPYQFFLTEAFF. CDR3 in DNA: TGCGCCAGCAGCCCCTACCAATTTTTCCTCACTGAAGCTTTCTTT.

The CDR3 spells CASSLRGQGDGYTF. In DNA, the CDR3 is TGTGCCAGCAGCTTACGGGGGCAGGGTGACGGCTACACCTTC. The rearrangement joins TRBV7-2 to TRBJ1-2, with D maybe TRBD1 (6 bases). The CDR3 covers 14 residues. Germline loops: CDR1 SGHTA, CDR2 FQGNSA. Trimming took off 2 bases at V and 8 bases at J, with 15 bases between the two ends.

The rearrangement joins TRBV18 to TRBJ2-3; 8 nucleotides match TRBD1. V dropped 6 bases and J dropped 1; count of bases not matched to a gene: 9. This CDR3 is built from 16 residues. CDR1 and CDR2 (germline): KGHSH, LQKENI. The CDR3 DNA reads TGTGCCAGCTCGGTACCAGGGGGCTTGGGCACAGATACGCAGTATTTT. Translation gives CASSVPGGLGTDTQYF.

The V and J genes are TRBV28 and TRBJ2-7, with TRBD2 matching over 8 bases. V shed 10 bases, J shed 5 bases, and the junction held 4 bases outside the gene matches. This CDR3 is built from 11 residues. Germline lookup yields CDR1 MDHEN and CDR2 SYDVKM. For the CDR3, the DNA is TGTGCCATCGGGGGGGCCCACGAGCAGTACGTC. Translated, it gives CAIGGAHEQYV.

This clone was seen only once. CDR3 nucleotides: TGTGCCAGCAACCTCCCCCCGGGGGAAAAACTGTTTTTT. The encoded protein is CASNLPPGEKLFF. The genes are TRBV28 and TRBJ1-4, with D unclear. Germline V gives CDR1 MDHEN, CDR2 SYDVKM. This CDR3 has 13 residues. Trimming removed 7 bases from V and 8 bases from J, with 14 bases in between.

A few counts support this clone. The V and J genes are TRBV5-1 and TRBJ1-2; TRBD1 matches 7 bases. The CDR3 totals 15 residues. Trimming cost V 4 bases and J 4 bases; bases outside gene matches: 10. Germline V gene data show CDR1 as SGHRS and CDR2 as YFSETQ. The CDR3 DNA follows: TGCGCCAGCAGCCCCCGGGACAGCCTTGGCTATGGCTACACCTTC. Amino acids: CASSPRDSLGYGYTF. The full variable domain, completed using reference TRBV5-1 and TRBJ1-2, is KAGVTQTPRYLIKTRGQQVTLSCSPISGHRSVSWYQQTPGQGLQFLFEYFSETQRNKGNFPGRFSGRQFSNSRSEMNVSTLELGDSALYLCASSPRDSLGYGYTFGSGTRLTVV.

This chain connects TRBV11-2 to TRBJ1-5; TRBD1 agrees at 8 bases. The CDR3 is 12 residues long. Germline CDR1 SGHAT, CDR2 FQNNGV. V shed 6 bases and J 9 bases; nucleotides not matched to a gene: 4. The CDR3: CASRTGAGPQHF. The CDR3 nucleotides read TGTGCCAGCAGGACAGGGGCGGGGCCCCAGCATTTT.

J is TRBJ1-2 and V is TRBV15; D is perhaps TRBD1 (6 bases). V gave up 0 bases and J gave up 4 bases, with 21 bases separating them. The germline V gene has CDR1 LNHNV and CDR2 YYDKDF (reference sequence). This CDR3 has 18 residues. The CDR3 DNA reads as TGTGCCACCAGCAGAGATAAAGGACGGCAGGGGTTACTCTATGGCTACACCTTC. This gives the protein CATSRDKGRQGLLYGYTF.